Shown below are 18 T cell receptor beta chains from a single sample sequenced in a study of T cell responses to AZD1222 COVID-19 vaccine. The method was immunoSEQ multiplex PCR; TCRdb's version includes in-frame clones alone and lacks a portion of them. This sample has fewer than 120,000 clones, with around 90% found just once. The specimen comprised peripheral blood, sampled 28 days after the second AZD1222 dose. Every receptor here comes from an adult who received the AZD1222 COVID-19 vaccine.

The chain has TRBV18 and TRBJ1-1; D is perhaps TRBD1 (5 bases). The ends were cut back, 1 base at V and 1 base at J, with 16 bases in the middle. Germline values: CDR1 KGHSH, CDR2 LQKENI. The CDR3 spans 17 residues. The CDR3 loop reads CASSPQEGLRKNTEAFF. CDR3 sequence (DNA): TGTGCCAGCTCACCACAAGAGGGGCTGCGAAAGAACACTGAAGCTTTCTTT. The whole variable domain, filled in from reference TRBV18 and TRBJ1-1, reads NAGVMQNPRHLVRRRGQEARLRCSPMKGHSHVYWYRQLPEEGLKFMVYLQKENIIDESGMPKERFSAEFPKEGPSILRIQQVVRGDSAAYFCASSPQEGLRKNTEAFFGQGTRLTVV.

The genes are TRBV6-1 and TRBJ1-1; weak D call: TRBD1 (5 bases). Germline CDR1 is MNHNS and CDR2 is SASEGT. This CDR3 region has 15 residues. The germline V and J ends were trimmed by 3 bases and 0 bases, with 11 bases remaining between them. The CDR3 DNA reads TGTGCCAGCAGTGATCTGGCAGGGCTGAACACTGAAGCTTTCTTT. It codes for CASSDLAGLNTEAFF.

The chain combines TRBV2 with TRBJ1-2, with 10 positions matching TRBD1. The V segment lost 7 bases and the J segment 6 bases; nucleotides outside the gene matches: 8. The V gene's germline CDR1 is SNHLY and CDR2 FYNNEI. CDR3 length equals 14 residues. The CDR3 here is CASKLGTGANGYTF. CDR3 sequence (DNA): TGTGCCAGCAAACTAGGGACAGGGGCGAATGGCTACACCTTC.

This clone showed up just once. V is TRBV5-4 and J is TRBJ2-2, with unresolved D. The CDR3 runs to 16 residues. The germline V gene encodes CDR1 SGHNT and CDR2 YYREEE (reference sequence). Trimming cost V 5 bases and J 0 bases, with 14 bases left between them. The CDR3 coding sequence is TGTGCCAGCAGGCCCGACATCGTAGCGAACACCGGGGAGCTGTTTTTT. This encodes CASRPDIVANTGELFF.

The chain has TRBV12-3 or TRBV12-4 and TRBJ1-4; no clear D gene. The V and J ends lost 3 bases and 8 bases respectively, with 10 bases between them. This CDR3 spans 13 amino acids. The CDR3 loop reads CASSFRRREKLFF. The CDR3 DNA follows: TGTGCCAGCAGTTTTAGGAGAAGGGAAAAACTGTTTTTT.

The chain links TRBV10-3 to TRBJ1-3; D is unclear. V shed 6 bases and J shed 8 bases, with 11 bases lying between them. This CDR3 has 12 amino acids. From germline, CDR1 is ENHRY and CDR2 SYGVKD. The CDR3 reads CAISRTEDTIYF. The CDR3 DNA is TGTGCCATCAGCAGGACGGAGGACACCATATATTTT.

The CDR3 here is CASSLIGDSNTGELFF. CDR3 bases: TGTGCCAGCAGCCTGATCGGGGACTCGAACACCGGGGAGCTGTTTTTT. J is TRBJ2-2 and V is TRBV3-1 (or the pseudogene TRBV3-2); tentative D call: TRBD2 (6 bases). The V end was cut by 4 bases, the J end by 0 bases, with 12 bases between. The germline gives CDR1 LGHDT, CDR2 YNNKEL (reference sequence). The CDR3 covers 16 residues.

The chain links TRBV11-3 to TRBJ1-6; D unresolved. Germline V gives CDR1 SGHNT, CDR2 YENEEA. CDR3 length: 12 amino acids. Trimming took off 0 bases at V and 6 bases at J, with 0 bases between the two ends. The CDR3 region is CASSLDNSPLHF. The CDR3 nucleotides are TGTGCCAGCAGCTTAGATAATTCACCCCTCCACTTT.

This clone was detected once. V usage is TRBV18 and J usage is TRBJ2-4, with D possibly being TRBD2 (5 bases). From germline, CDR1 is KGHSH and CDR2 LQKENI. The CDR3 has 14 residues. The V end lost 3 bases, the J end lost 6 bases, and 12 bases lay between the germline ends. DNA of the CDR3: TGTGCCAGCTCACCTCAGGAGGCCTCAAACATTCAGTACTTC. This codes for CASSPQEASNIQYF.

This clone came up a few times. The chain links TRBV5-6 to TRBJ1-5, with D possibly TRBD1 on 5 matching bases. Germline V gene sequence: CDR1 SGHDT, CDR2 YYEEEE. The CDR3 has 16 residues. V lost 4 bases and J 9 bases, leaving 23 bases between the germline ends. The CDR3 here is CASSRGRDLGWGPQHF. The CDR3 DNA sequence: TGTGCCAGCAGCCGGGGCAGGGACCTCGGATGGGGGCCCCAGCATTTT.

CDR3 amino acids: CASSEGGRGAAGTQYF. CDR3 coding DNA: TGTGCCAGCAGTGAGGGGGGTAGGGGGGCCGCAGGTACGCAGTATTTT. This sequence joins TRBV6-1 and TRBJ2-3; perhaps D is TRBD1 or TRBD2 (6 bases each). The V gene's germline CDR1 is MNHNS and CDR2 SASEGT. V dropped 3 bases and J dropped 8 bases, with 21 bases sitting between them. The CDR3 extends over 16 amino acids.

Only one count was recorded for this clone. V usage is TRBV7-2 and J usage is TRBJ2-7; TRBD1 agrees at 7 bases. With 2 bases clipped from V and 6 bases from J, the junction kept 4 bases outside the gene matches. The CDR3 is 13 residues long. Germline CDR1 reads SGHTA; CDR2 reads FQGNSA. Here the CDR3 reads CASSLQTGLEQYF. DNA of the CDR3: TGTGCCAGCAGCTTACAGACAGGGCTCGAGCAGTACTTC. Full variable domain (rest looked up from reference TRBV7-2 and TRBJ2-7): GAGVSQSPSNKVTEKGKDVELRCDPISGHTALYWYRQSLGQGLEFLIYFQGNSAPDKSGLPSDRFSAERTGGSVSTLTIQRTQQEDSAVYLCASSLQTGLEQYFGPGTRLTVT.

This clone has a single count. This chain links TRBV2 with TRBJ2-3; D possibly corresponds to TRBD1 (6 bases). This CDR3 has 13 amino acids. In germline, CDR1 is SNHLY, CDR2 FYNNEI. V was pared by 9 bases and J by 0 bases, with 10 bases between. The CDR3 reads CASGQKSTDTQYF. DNA for the CDR3: TGTGCCAGTGGACAGAAAAGCACAGATACGCAGTATTTT.

The chain employs TRBV9 and TRBJ2-3, with D unresolved. Germline V lookup: CDR1 SGDLS, CDR2 YYNGEE. The CDR3 has 14 residues. The germline V and J ends were trimmed by 0 bases and 2 bases, with 7 bases remaining between them. DNA for the CDR3: TGTGCCAGCAGCGTAGCAGGACCCACAGATACGCAGTATTTT. Translated: CASSVAGPTDTQYF.

The genes are TRBV21-1 and TRBJ2-7; TRBD2 is the table's D call and was not checked against the DNA. TRBV21-1 is a pseudogene segment. This CDR3 is built from 13 residues. The CDR3 bases are TGTGCCAGCAGCCAAGGGAGGGCGGGCGAGCAGTACTTC. Translation gives CASSQGRAGEQYF.

This chain connects TRBV19 to TRBJ2-2, with TRBD1 as a possible D gene (8 bases). Germline V gives CDR1 LNHDA, CDR2 SQIVND (reference sequence). Trimming left V 9 bases short and J 6 bases short, with 35 bases between. The CDR3 totals 20 residues. For the CDR3, the DNA is TGTGCCAGACCGGACAGGGTAGGGCCGGGGGGTTGTGAGAAGCCCGGGGAGCTGTTTTTT. Residues: CARPDRVGPGGCEKPGELFF.

The chain uses TRBV2 and TRBJ2-4; D remains unclear. Trimming shortened V by 4 bases and J by 5 bases, and 12 bases separated the two germline ends. There are 14 residues in the CDR3. The germline CDR1 and CDR2 sequences are SNHLY and FYNNEI. The CDR3 loop is CASSVGVGQNIQYF. Here the CDR3 DNA reads TGTGCCAGCAGTGTTGGGGTAGGACAAAACATTCAGTACTTC.

This chain uses TRBV4-2 with TRBJ1-5; maybe TRBD1 (6 bases). Trimming stripped 0 bases from V and 7 bases from J, with 19 bases between. In germline, CDR1 is LGHNA, CDR2 YNFKEQ. This CDR3 contains 17 residues. CDR3 sequence: CASSQDRGGPSRQPQHF. In DNA, the CDR3 is TGTGCCAGCAGCCAAGATCGGGGGGGGCCGTCACGCCAGCCCCAGCATTTT.